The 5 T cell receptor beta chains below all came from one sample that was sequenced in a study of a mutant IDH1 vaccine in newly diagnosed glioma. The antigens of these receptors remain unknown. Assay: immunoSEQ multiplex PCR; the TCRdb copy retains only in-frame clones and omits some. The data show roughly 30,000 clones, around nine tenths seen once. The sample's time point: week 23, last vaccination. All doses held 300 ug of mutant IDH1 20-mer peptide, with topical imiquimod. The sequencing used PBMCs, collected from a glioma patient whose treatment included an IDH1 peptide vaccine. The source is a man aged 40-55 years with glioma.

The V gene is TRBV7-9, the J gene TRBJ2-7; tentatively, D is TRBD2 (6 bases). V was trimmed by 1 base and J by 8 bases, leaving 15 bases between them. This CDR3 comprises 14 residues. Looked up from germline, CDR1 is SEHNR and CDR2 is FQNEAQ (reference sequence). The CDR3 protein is CASSLGGLENKQYF. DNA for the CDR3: TGTGCCAGCAGCTTAGGGGGACTGGAGAATAAGCAGTACTTC.

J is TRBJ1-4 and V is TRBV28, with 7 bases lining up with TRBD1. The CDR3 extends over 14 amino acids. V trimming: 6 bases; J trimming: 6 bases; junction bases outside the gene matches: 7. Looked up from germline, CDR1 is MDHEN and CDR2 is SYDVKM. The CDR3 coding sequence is TGTGCCAGCAGAAAGACAGGGATGGATGAAAAACTGTTTTTT. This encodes CASRKTGMDEKLFF. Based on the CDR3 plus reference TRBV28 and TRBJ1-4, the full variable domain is DVKVTQSSRYLVKRTGEKVFLECVQDMDHENMFWYRQDPGLGLRLIYFSYDVKMKEKGDIPEGYSVSREKKERFSLILESASTNQTSMYLCASRKTGMDEKLFFGSGTQLSVL.

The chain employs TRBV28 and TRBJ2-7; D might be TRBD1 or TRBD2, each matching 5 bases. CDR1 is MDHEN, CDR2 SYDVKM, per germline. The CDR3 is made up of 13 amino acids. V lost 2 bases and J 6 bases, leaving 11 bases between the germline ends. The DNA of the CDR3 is TGTGCCAGCAGTTTAGGGACCCCCCTCGAGCAGTACTTC. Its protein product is CASSLGTPLEQYF.

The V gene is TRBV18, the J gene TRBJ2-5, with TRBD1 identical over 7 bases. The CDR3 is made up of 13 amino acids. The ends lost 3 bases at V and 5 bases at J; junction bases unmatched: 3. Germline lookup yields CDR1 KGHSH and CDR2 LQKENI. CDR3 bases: TGTGCCAGCTCACCCCCGACAGGGGAGACCCAGTACTTC. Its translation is CASSPPTGETQYF.

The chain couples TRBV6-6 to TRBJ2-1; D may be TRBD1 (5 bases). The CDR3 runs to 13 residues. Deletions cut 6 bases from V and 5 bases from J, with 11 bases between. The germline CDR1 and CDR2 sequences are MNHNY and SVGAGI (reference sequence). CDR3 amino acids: CASSRDRDNEQFF. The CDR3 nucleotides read TGTGCCAGCAGCCGTGACAGAGACAATGAGCAGTTCTTC.